This T cell receptor beta chain was found in a study of cytomegalovirus exposure and HLA in healthy donors. Notes on the study in general: Some TCR beta chains (about 180 of them) were listed as cytomegalovirus-associated. The classifier reportedly diagnosed cytomegalovirus status with high sensitivity and specificity. Most TCRs appeared rarely, but some public TCRs recurred in many donors.

Assay: immunoSEQ multiplex PCR; the TCRdb copy retains only in-frame clones and omits some. The data hold over 70,000 clones, with 94% observed a single time. The CDR3 covers 14 residues. Trimming stripped 6 bases from V and 3 bases from J, with 11 bases between. Per germline, CDR1 SGHAT and CDR2 FQNNGV. This clone was counted a single time. Its specificity is not known. This chain connects TRBV11-2 to TRBJ2-2, with D perhaps matching TRBD1 (5 bases). The source is a woman younger than 30 in good health and CMV-seronegative. The specimen was PBMCs. Here the CDR3 DNA reads TGTGCCAGCAGGGCCCTAGGGGACACCGGGGAGCTGTTTTTT. It translates to CASRALGDTGELFF.